The 25 T cell receptor beta chains in this list originate from one sample, sequenced in a study of OX40 agonist ivuxolimab in advanced cancers. Only in-frame clones appear in the TCRdb table, and some are missing; sequencing was by immunoSEQ multiplex PCR. The sample lists fewer than 90,000 clones, about 91% occurring once. Material: CD4+ or CD8+ T cells sorted from blood, obtained in a trial of the OX40 agonist ivuxolimab. The origin of the receptors is an adult with an advanced solid tumor such as melanoma, head and neck, liver or kidney cancer.

The rearrangement uses TRBV6-1 and TRBJ2-1; D uncertain. From germline, CDR1 is MNHNS and CDR2 SASEGT. This CDR3 region has 14 residues. V gave up 10 bases and J gave up 0 bases, with 13 bases separating them. CDR3 protein: CATLLAHSYNEQFF. The CDR3, as DNA: TGTGCCACCCTTTTAGCCCACTCCTACAATGAGCAGTTCTTC.

The V and J genes are TRBV6-6 and TRBJ1-3; D remains unclear. The CDR3 sequence is 12 residues long. From germline, CDR1 is MNHNY and CDR2 SVGAGI (reference sequence). V lost 6 bases, J lost 4 bases, and 7 bases lay in between. DNA of the CDR3: TGTGCCAGCAGCCCTTCCGGAAACACCATATATTTT. Translating it yields CASSPSGNTIYF.

This clone has a handful of counts. The genes are TRBV2 and TRBJ2-1; D perhaps matches TRBD1 (6 bases). Trimming cost V 6 bases and J 8 bases, with 17 bases left between them. Germline CDR1 SNHLY, CDR2 FYNNEI. The CDR3 consists of 14 residues. CDR3 protein: CASRTWGLRDEQFF. The DNA of the CDR3 is TGTGCCAGCAGGACCTGGGGGCTCCGGGATGAGCAGTTCTTC.

Only one count was recorded for this clone. The chain couples TRBV25-1 to TRBJ1-2; 11 nucleotides line up with TRBD1. The germline gives CDR1 MGHDK, CDR2 SYGVNS. The CDR3 is made up of 16 amino acids. The junction had 13 bases not matched to a gene; V was cut back by 5 bases and J by 8 bases. The CDR3 nucleotides read TGTGCCAGCAGTACCGGCGCTGGACAGGGGGCCGTAGGCTACACCTTC. Amino acids: CASSTGAGQGAVGYTF.

V and J are TRBV6-1 and TRBJ2-5; D gene uncertain. In germline, CDR1 is MNHNS, CDR2 SASEGT. Trimming shortened V by 8 bases and J by 5 bases, and 12 bases separated the two germline ends. The CDR3 totals 12 residues. The CDR3 DNA reads as TGTGCCAGCGCTTCATCCGGGGAGACCCAGTACTTC. Translated: CASASSGETQYF.

The CDR3 nucleotides read TGTGCCACGAGAGCGGATAGGAATGAGCAGTTCTTC. This codes for CATRADRNEQFF. The chain couples TRBV10-3 to TRBJ2-1; the D gene is possibly TRBD2 (5 bases). Between the trimmed V and J ends, which lost 10 bases and 7 bases, there was a span of 14 bases. The length of the CDR3 is 12 residues. The germline V gene has CDR1 ENHRY and CDR2 SYGVKD.

The chain employs TRBV5-4 and TRBJ2-1, with 11 bases fitting TRBD1. J was trimmed by 4 bases and V by 3 bases; bases with no gene match: 3. The CDR3 has 15 residues. The germline V gene has CDR1 SGHNT and CDR2 YYREEE (reference sequence). CDR3 in DNA: TGTGCCAGCAGCTCCCGGGACAGGGGGTACAATGAGCAGTTCTTC. This codes for CASSSRDRGYNEQFF. The whole variable domain, remainder taken from reference TRBV5-4 and TRBJ2-1, is ETGVTQSPTHLIKTRGQQVTLRCSSQSGHNTVSWYQQALGQGPQFIFQYYREEENGRGNFPPRFSGLQFPNYSSELNVNALELDDSALYLCASSSRDRGYNEQFFGPGTRLTVL.

This chain links TRBV18 with TRBJ1-5, with D uncertain. CDR3 length: 16 residues. V lost 2 bases, J lost 0 bases, and 11 bases lay in between. Germline lookup yields CDR1 KGHSH and CDR2 LQKENI. Here the CDR3 DNA reads TGTGCCAGCTCACCAAACGCTCCCTATAGCAATCAGCCCCAGCATTTT. Amino acid sequence: CASSPNAPYSNQPQHF.

The chain uses TRBV11-1 and TRBJ2-4, with D unclear. Between the trimmed V and J ends, which lost 0 bases and 11 bases, there was a span of 5 bases. Germline values: CDR1 SGHAT, CDR2 FQDESV (reference sequence). The length of the CDR3 is 11 residues. CDR3 sequence reads: CASSLASVQYF. In DNA, the CDR3 is TGTGCCAGCAGCTTAGCGTCGGTTCAGTACTTC.

This chain joins TRBV29-1 and TRBJ2-1, with TRBD2 matching 9 bases. CDR1 SQVTM and CDR2 ANQGSEA come from the germline V gene. The J segment lost 4 bases and the V segment lost 3 bases, leaving 10 bases of the junction unmatched. The CDR3 loop spans 16 amino acids. For the CDR3, the DNA is TGCAGCGTTGAGATTAGCGGGAGATTAAGGTACAATGAGCAGTTCTTC. Its translation: CSVEISGRLRYNEQFF.

As DNA, the CDR3 is TGTGCCAGCAGCTCTAGCGGGGGTGGTGTCGAGCAGTACTTC. It specifies CASSSSGGGVEQYF. V usage is TRBV7-9 and J usage is TRBJ2-7, with 10 bases that match TRBD2. This CDR3 has 14 amino acids. V gave up 4 bases and J gave up 6 bases; unmatched junction bases: 6. Germline assignment: CDR1 SEHNR and CDR2 FQNEAQ (reference sequence).

The chain links TRBV6-1 to TRBJ1-2, with D perhaps matching TRBD1 (5 bases). The germline CDR1 and CDR2 sequences are MNHNS and SASEGT. The V end lost 2 bases, the J end lost 2 bases, and 9 bases lay between the germline ends. The CDR3 is made up of 14 amino acids. The DNA of the CDR3 is TGTGCCAGCAGTGAACAGGGCGAAAACTATGGCTACACCTTC. This encodes CASSEQGENYGYTF.

This chain joins TRBV5-1 and TRBJ1-1; D remains unclear. The CDR3 has 13 amino acids. The germline gives CDR1 SGHRS, CDR2 YFSETQ. V lost 0 bases to trimming and J lost 8 bases, with 11 bases between them. The CDR3 coding sequence is TGCGCCAGCAGCTTGGGGTCTGCTGGGGAAGCTTTCTTT. Amino acids: CASSLGSAGEAFF.

The CDR3 loop is CASSLRGDGGNTIYF. The CDR3 bases are TGTGCCAGCAGCCTCCGAGGGGACGGCGGAAACACCATATATTTT. The chain uses TRBV6-1 and TRBJ1-3, with a tentative D call TRBD1 (5 bases). This CDR3 region has 15 residues. The V gene lost 6 bases and the J gene lost 4 bases, with 16 bases spanning the gap. CDR1 MNHNS and CDR2 SASEGT come from the germline V gene.

The chain uses TRBV29-1 and TRBJ2-7; D is undetermined. The ends were cut back, 3 bases at V and 6 bases at J, with 12 bases in the middle. The V gene's germline CDR1 is SQVTM and CDR2 ANQGSEA. CDR3 size: 12 residues. Written as DNA, the CDR3 is TGCAGCGTTGAGGTTTTATCCCGCGAGCAGTACTTC. Amino acid sequence: CSVEVLSREQYF.

The chain employs TRBV6-1 and TRBJ2-1; TRBD2 matches 9 bases. The CDR3 totals 14 residues. Germline CDR1 and CDR2: MNHNS and SASEGT. The V gene end was trimmed by 6 bases and the J gene end by 8 bases; junction bases not matched to a gene: 8. The CDR3 DNA sequence: TGTGCCAGCAGGCGGCTAGCGGGATGGGATGAGCAGTTCTTC. Translation gives CASRRLAGWDEQFF.

The sample holds one count of this clone. The V and J genes are TRBV19 and TRBJ2-3; 8 bases are shared with TRBD1. V gave up 7 bases and J gave up 6 bases; unmatched junction bases: 12. Germline V gene sequence: CDR1 LNHDA, CDR2 SQIVND (reference sequence). The CDR3 loop spans 15 amino acids. CDR3 nucleotide sequence: TGTGCCAGTAAGGAACAGGGGGTCCGGGCCGATACGCAGTATTTT. It codes for CASKEQGVRADTQYF.

J is TRBJ1-2 and V is TRBV19; D uncertain. There are 15 residues in the CDR3. With 1 base removed from V and 8 bases from J, the gap between germline ends came to 17 bases. Germline V gene lookup returns CDR1 LNHDA and CDR2 SQIVND (reference sequence). CDR3 sequence: CASSIGKQSTIGYTF. CDR3 DNA sequence: TGTGCCAGTAGTATAGGGAAGCAGTCCACGATCGGCTACACCTTC.

The rearrangement uses TRBV5-8 and TRBJ2-1; 7 nucleotides agree with TRBD1. With V trimmed by 5 bases and J by 0 bases, 5 bases remained unmatched. Germline V CDR1 and CDR2: SGHTS, YDEGEE. The CDR3 sequence is 15 residues long. The CDR3 spells CASRTGLGSYNEQFF. CDR3 bases: TGTGCCAGCAGGACAGGGTTAGGCTCCTACAATGAGCAGTTCTTC. Full variable domain (outside the CDR3, taken from reference TRBV5-8 and TRBJ2-1): EAGVTQSPTHLIKTRGQQATLRCSPISGHTSVYWYQQALGLGLQFLLWYDEGEERNRGNFPPRFSGRQFPNYSSELNVNALELEDSALYLCASRTGLGSYNEQFFGPGTRLTVL.

The chain couples TRBV28 to TRBJ1-3; D not certain. Trimming shortened V by 3 bases and J by 0 bases, and 9 bases separated the two germline ends. The germline V gene encodes CDR1 MDHEN and CDR2 SYDVKM. CDR3 length equals 15 residues. The CDR3, as DNA: TGTGCCAGCAGTTTTGCTTTCCCCTCTGGAAACACCATATATTTT. Its protein product is CASSFAFPSGNTIYF.

V is TRBV5-8 and J is TRBJ1-2; no clear D gene. Per germline, CDR1 SGHTS and CDR2 YDEGEE. The CDR3 loop spans 12 amino acids. Deletions cut 1 base from V and 10 bases from J, with 11 bases between. CDR3 amino acids: CASSLSVSLYTF. The DNA for the CDR3 is TGTGCCAGCAGCTTGTCGGTCAGTCTCTACACCTTC.

CDR3 loop: CASSLDSRYGYTF. The CDR3 DNA is TGTGCCAGCAGCTTGGACAGTAGGTATGGCTACACCTTC. The chain employs TRBV5-6 and TRBJ1-2; D not certain. Trimming pared 0 bases from V and 5 bases from J, leaving 8 bases between. CDR1 SGHDT and CDR2 YYEEEE come from the germline V gene. This CDR3 has 13 amino acids.

The rearrangement joins TRBV6-1 to TRBJ2-7; D remains unclear. The ends were cut back, 2 bases at V and 3 bases at J, with 11 bases in the middle. The CDR3 is 14 residues long. CDR1 and CDR2 from the germline V gene are MNHNS and SASEGT. The CDR3 protein is CASSERRPNYEQYF. CDR3 DNA sequence: TGTGCCAGCAGTGAAAGACGGCCCAACTACGAGCAGTACTTC.

This chain uses TRBV4-1 with TRBJ2-2; TRBD2 aligns across 7 bases. Germline V lookup: CDR1 MGHRA, CDR2 YSYEKL. V was clipped by 1 base and J by 6 bases; unmatched bases: 14. This CDR3 region has 18 residues. Here the CDR3 DNA reads TGCGCCAGCAGCCAAGGTCCGGGTGGCGGGAGTGGCGCCGGGGAGCTGTTTTTT. Its translation is CASSQGPGGGSGAGELFF.

This clone is a singleton in its sample. The rearrangement links TRBV5-1 to TRBJ2-7; D unresolved. V shed 3 bases and J shed 2 bases, with 3 bases lying between them. This CDR3 is 11 amino acids long. Germline V gene lookup returns CDR1 SGHRS and CDR2 YFSETQ. CDR3 amino acids: CASSSTYEQYF. CDR3 nucleotides: TGCGCCAGCAGCTCAACCTACGAGCAGTACTTC. Full variable domain (remainder filled in from reference TRBV5-1 and TRBJ2-7): KAGVTQTPRYLIKTRGQQVTLSCSPISGHRSVSWYQQTPGQGLQFLFEYFSETQRNKGNFPGRFSGRQFSNSRSEMNVSTLELGDSALYLCASSSTYEQYFGPGTRLTVT.